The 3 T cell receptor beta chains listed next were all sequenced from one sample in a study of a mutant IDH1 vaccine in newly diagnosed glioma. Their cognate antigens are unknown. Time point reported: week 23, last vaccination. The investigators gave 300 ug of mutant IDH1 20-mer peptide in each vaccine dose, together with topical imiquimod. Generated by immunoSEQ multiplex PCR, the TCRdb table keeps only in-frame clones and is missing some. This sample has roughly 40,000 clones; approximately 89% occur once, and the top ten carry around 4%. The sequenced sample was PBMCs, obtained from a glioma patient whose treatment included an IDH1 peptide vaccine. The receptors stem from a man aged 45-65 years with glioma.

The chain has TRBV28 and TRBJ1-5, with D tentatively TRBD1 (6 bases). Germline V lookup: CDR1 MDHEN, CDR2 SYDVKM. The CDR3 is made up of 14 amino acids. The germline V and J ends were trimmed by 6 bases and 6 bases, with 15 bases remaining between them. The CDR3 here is CASRDTGTSQPQHF. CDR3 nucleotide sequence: TGTGCCAGCAGGGACACAGGGACGAGTCAGCCCCAGCATTTT.

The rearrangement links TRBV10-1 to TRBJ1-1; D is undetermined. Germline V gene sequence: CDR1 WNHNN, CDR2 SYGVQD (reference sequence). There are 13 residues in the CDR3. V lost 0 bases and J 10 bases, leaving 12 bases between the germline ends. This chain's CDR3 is CASSESMARGAFF. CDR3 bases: TGCGCCAGCAGTGAGTCGATGGCCCGGGGAGCTTTCTTT.

This CDR3 reads CASSLTSWGNQPQHF. In DNA form, the CDR3 reads TGTGCCAGCAGTTTGACGAGCTGGGGCAATCAGCCCCAGCATTTT. The chain is built from TRBV27 and TRBJ1-5; D is unresolved. This CDR3 is 15 amino acids long. V gave up 3 bases and J gave up 2 bases, with 11 bases separating them. Germline CDR1 is MNHEY and CDR2 is SMNVEV (reference sequence).